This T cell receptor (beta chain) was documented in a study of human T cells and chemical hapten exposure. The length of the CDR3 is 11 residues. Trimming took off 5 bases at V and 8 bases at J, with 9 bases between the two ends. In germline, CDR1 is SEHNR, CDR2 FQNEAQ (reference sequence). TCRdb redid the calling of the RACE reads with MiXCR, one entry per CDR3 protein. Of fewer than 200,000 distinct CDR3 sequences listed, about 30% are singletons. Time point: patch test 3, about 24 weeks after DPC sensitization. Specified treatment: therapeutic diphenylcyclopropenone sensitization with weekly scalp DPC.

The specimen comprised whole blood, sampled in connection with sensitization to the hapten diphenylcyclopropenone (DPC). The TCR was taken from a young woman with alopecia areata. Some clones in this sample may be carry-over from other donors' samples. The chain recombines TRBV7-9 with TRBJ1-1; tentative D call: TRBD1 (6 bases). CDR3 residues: CASSLGQEAFF. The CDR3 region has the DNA TGTGCCAGCAGCCTGGGACAAGAAGCTTTCTTT.